Listed here are 22 T cell receptor beta chains from one sample, sequenced in a study of blood T cell repertoires in COVID-19. The assay was immunoSEQ multiplex PCR, and TCRdb's table has in-frame clones only and misses some. Among about 260,000 clones listed, approximately 83% were seen once. The sequenced material came from peripheral blood. Receptors were obtained from a woman aged 45 to 65 who had recovered from COVID-19.

The rearrangement joins TRBV5-4 to TRBJ1-2, with TRBD1 matching over 8 bases. Trimming at V came to 4 bases and at J to 8 bases, leaving 7 bases not matched to a gene. CDR3 size: 13 residues. CDR1 is SGHNT, CDR2 YYREEE, per germline (reference sequence). DNA for the CDR3: TGTGCCAGCAGCAAACAGGGGGGGGAAGGCTACACCTTC. Protein: CASSKQGGEGYTF. The full variable domain, rest sourced from reference TRBV5-4 and TRBJ1-2, is ETGVTQSPTHLIKTRGQQVTLRCSSQSGHNTVSWYQQALGQGPQFIFQYYREEENGRGNFPPRFSGLQFPNYSSELNVNALELDDSALYLCASSKQGGEGYTFGSGTRLTVV.

About this clone itself: The junction departs from the called germline gene at one end, perhaps through a read error. The chain joins TRBV29-1 to TRBJ1-3, with a weak D call TRBD1 (5 bases). CDR3 size: 14 residues. CDR1 is SQVTM and CDR2 is ANQGSEA in the germline V gene. CDR3 nucleotide sequence: TGCAGCGCTGAACAGGCAAACTCTGGAAACACCATATATTTT. It is translated as CSAEQANSGNTIYF.

This chain joins TRBV28 and TRBJ1-6; D remains unclear. Germline CDR1 and CDR2: MDHEN and SYDVKM. This CDR3 has 12 amino acids. Trimming stripped 10 bases from V and 7 bases from J, with 11 bases between. The CDR3 nucleotides read TGTGCCATCAGAAGTCAGAATTCACCCCTCCACTTT. This codes for CAIRSQNSPLHF.

The chain joins TRBV6-2 or TRBV6-3 to TRBJ2-7; D is unresolved. The CDR3 has 13 amino acids. V was trimmed by 2 bases and J by 1 base, leaving 6 bases between them. In germline, CDR1 is MNHEY, CDR2 SVGEGT. CDR3 sequence reads: CASSYPNSYEQYF. CDR3 bases: TGTGCCAGCAGTTACCCAAATTCCTACGAGCAGTACTTC.

The chain links TRBV9 to TRBJ2-7; 9 nucleotides match TRBD2. Germline CDR1 SGDLS, CDR2 YYNGEE. V lost 3 bases, J lost 3 bases, and 4 bases stayed unmatched. CDR3 size: 14 residues. CDR3 DNA: TGTGCCAGCAGCGGTAGCGGGGGACTCTACGAGCAGTACTTC. This sequence encodes CASSGSGGLYEQYF.

This chain uses TRBV5-5 with TRBJ2-2; TRBD2 agrees at 7 bases. The V gene end was trimmed by 2 bases and the J gene end by 4 bases; junction bases not matched to a gene: 8. CDR3 length: 16 residues. Germline CDR1 and CDR2: SGHKS and YYEKEE (reference sequence). The CDR3 DNA follows: TGTGCCAGCAGCTTTCGACTAGCAAGGGGCACCGGGGAGCTGTTTTTT. Translation: CASSFRLARGTGELFF.

CDR3 nucleotides: TGTGCCAGCTCACCACTAGGGACTACGAACACCGGGGAGCTGTTTTTT. Translating it yields CASSPLGTTNTGELFF. The V call is TRBV18, the J call TRBJ2-2, with 7 bases lining up with TRBD2. After removal of 1 base from V and 0 bases from J, the junction contained 2 bases not matched to a gene. The germline V gene has CDR1 KGHSH and CDR2 LQKENI. The CDR3 contains 16 residues.

The chain couples TRBV29-1 to TRBJ2-4; TRBD1 aligns across 7 bases. V trimming: 4 bases; J trimming: 7 bases; junction bases outside the gene matches: 13. The CDR3 runs to 15 residues. Looked up from germline, CDR1 is SQVTM and CDR2 is ANQGSEA. The CDR3 nucleotides are TGCAGCGTTGCCCAATCTACAGGGGTGGGGAACATTCAGTACTTC. Its protein product is CSVAQSTGVGNIQYF.

V usage is TRBV5-4 and J usage is TRBJ2-7, with 8 nucleotides matching TRBD2. Germline CDR1 is SGHNT and CDR2 is YYREEE (reference sequence). This CDR3 is built from 16 residues. J gave up 0 bases and V 3 bases, and 8 bases lay outside the gene matches. CDR3: CASSSRGGTSSYEQYF. The DNA of the CDR3 is TGTGCCAGCAGCTCAAGGGGGGGGACTAGCTCCTACGAGCAGTACTTC.

This rearrangement joins TRBV6-5 to TRBJ2-3, with D uncertain. The CDR3 length is 13 residues. Germline assignment: CDR1 MNHEY and CDR2 SVGAGI. Trimming shortened V by 6 bases and J by 1 base, and 8 bases separated the two germline ends. The DNA for the CDR3 is TGTGCCAGCAGGTGGCAAGGCACAGATACGCAGTATTTT. It codes for CASRWQGTDTQYF.

The chain employs TRBV4-3 and TRBJ2-5; D gene unclear. The CDR3 spans 16 residues. Germline loops: CDR1 LGHNA, CDR2 YSLEER. Trimming removed 0 bases at V and 2 bases at J, with 13 bases between. Here the CDR3 DNA reads TGCGCCAGCAGCCAAGAATCGCCCTCTACTCAAGAGACCCAGTACTTC. This sequence encodes CASSQESPSTQETQYF.

The V gene is TRBV3-1 (or the pseudogene TRBV3-2), the J gene TRBJ2-1, with 11 bases lining up with TRBD2. Germline V lookup: CDR1 LGHDT, CDR2 YNNKEL (reference sequence). Trimming cost V 0 bases and J 4 bases; bases outside gene matches: 8. CDR3 size: 18 residues. CDR3 amino acids: CASSQDPLAGGGYNEQFF. The CDR3 coding sequence is TGTGCCAGCAGCCAAGACCCCCTAGCGGGGGGTGGATACAATGAGCAGTTCTTC.

V and J are TRBV7-3 and TRBJ2-3; a possible D gene is TRBD1 (7 bases). The V and J ends lost 8 bases and 1 base respectively, with 10 bases between them. This CDR3 is built from 13 residues. CDR1 is SGHTA and CDR2 is FQGTGA in the germline V gene. This CDR3 is CASARGGTDTQYF. The DNA for the CDR3 is TGTGCCAGCGCCAGGGGGGGCACAGATACGCAGTATTTT.

The chain is built from TRBV7-9 and TRBJ2-2; tentative D call: TRBD1 (6 bases). Germline V CDR1 and CDR2: SEHNR, FQNEAQ (reference sequence). Trimming stripped 6 bases from V and 7 bases from J, with 21 bases between. CDR3 size: 16 residues. CDR3 sequence: CASRAFGHRVGGELFF. In DNA, the CDR3 is TGTGCCAGCAGAGCCTTCGGTCACAGGGTTGGCGGGGAGCTGTTTTTT.

The J gene is TRBJ2-7, the V gene TRBV3-1 (or the pseudogene TRBV3-2); 11 bases line up with TRBD2. The CDR3 totals 17 residues. Germline V CDR1 and CDR2: LGHDT, YNNKEL (reference sequence). The J segment lost 8 bases and the V segment lost 4 bases, leaving 16 bases of the junction unmatched. The CDR3 DNA is TGTGCCAGCAGCCCAACGCCGACTAGCGGGGACTTGTATAAGCAGTACTTC. Translated, it gives CASSPTPTSGDLYKQYF.

V and J are TRBV7-6 and TRBJ2-5; D remains unclear. Trimming removed 4 bases from V and 5 bases from J, with 11 bases in between. Germline V CDR1 and CDR2: SGHVS, FNYEAQ. CDR3 size: 13 residues. The CDR3, as DNA: TGTGCCAGCAGCTCCACGGGTCACGAGACCCAGTACTTC. Residues: CASSSTGHETQYF.

The chain has TRBV6-2 or TRBV6-3 and TRBJ2-1; TRBD2 matches 8 bases. CDR1 MNHEY and CDR2 SVGEGT come from the germline V gene. This CDR3 spans 19 amino acids. V lost 2 bases and J lost 9; bases outside the gene matches: 21. CDR3 DNA: TGTGCCAGCAGTTACCTAGGAGGGACTAGTTATACGGGGGGGAGTGAGCAGTTCTTC. It encodes CASSYLGGTSYTGGSEQFF.

This clone was counted at least ten times. The chain carries TRBV5-1 and TRBJ2-1; D possibly corresponds to TRBD2 (6 bases). V gave up 4 bases and J gave up 6 bases, with 11 bases separating them. CDR1 and CDR2 from the germline V gene are SGHRS and YFSETQ. The CDR3 length is 13 residues. CDR3 in DNA: TGCGCCAGCAGCAGACTAGAAGCCAATGAGCAGTTCTTC. This encodes CASSRLEANEQFF.

This chain links TRBV6-2 or TRBV6-3 with TRBJ2-5; 7 bases fit TRBD2. CDR1 MNHEY and CDR2 SVGEGT come from the germline V gene. The CDR3 covers 15 residues. V dropped 2 bases and J dropped 5; count of bases not matched to a gene: 8. CDR3 region: CASSYGAGRLETQYF. Written as DNA, the CDR3 is TGTGCCAGCAGTTACGGAGCGGGGCGTCTGGAGACCCAGTACTTC.

The chain has TRBV28 and TRBJ1-2; the D is unclear. The CDR3 is 15 residues long. Germline-derived CDR1 and CDR2 are MDHEN and SYDVKM. The V gene lost 3 bases and the J gene lost 4 bases, with 15 bases spanning the gap. CDR3 sequence reads: CASSFMAGVGYGYTF. The CDR3 DNA is TGTGCCAGCAGTTTCATGGCCGGGGTTGGCTATGGCTACACCTTC.

The V call is TRBV28, the J call TRBJ2-7, with 9 bases matching TRBD2. The germline V gene encodes CDR1 MDHEN and CDR2 SYDVKM. This CDR3 is 16 amino acids long. The ends lost 2 bases at V and 4 bases at J; junction bases unmatched: 9. This CDR3 is CASSLGGAGGLYEQYF. The CDR3 nucleotides are TGTGCCAGCAGTTTAGGGGGCGCGGGAGGGCTGTACGAGCAGTACTTC.

This clone came up many times. The CDR3 protein is CASTPSGAGNTIYF. CDR3 coding DNA: TGTGCCAGCACCCCCTCAGGGGCTGGAAACACCATATATTTT. V gene TRBV7-6 combines with J gene TRBJ1-3; possibly TRBD1 for D (6 bases). The V gene's germline CDR1 is SGHVS and CDR2 FNYEAQ. Trimming left V 7 bases short and J 2 bases short, with 12 bases between. The CDR3 totals 14 residues.